The entry that follows covers one TCR beta chain sequence. These data originate in a study of monozygotic twins with inflammatory bowel disease. With eight separate reactions per sample, the authors made cDNA. Via template switching, UMIs carrying a 6-nucleotide sample barcode were introduced. One entry per CDR3 protein, without DNA, is what TCRdb gives after re-calling the 5' RACE reads. Recorded for this sample: 150,000 to 200,000 distinct CDR3 sequences. This receptor was taken from a human donor with ulcerative colitis or Crohn's disease, or a healthy co-twin of an affected twin (not recorded which). The sample was blood.

The CDR3 sequence is CASSRDRNYEKLFF. The chain links TRBV7-2 to TRBJ1-4; the TRBD1 assignment by TCRdb is unverifiable without DNA. CDR1 SGHTA and CDR2 FQGNSA come from the germline V gene. This CDR3 is built from 14 residues.